This is a list of T cell receptor beta chains from one sample in a study of cytomegalovirus exposure and HLA in healthy donors. Measured with immunoSEQ multiplex PCR; TCRdb has only the in-frame clones, and not every one. The sample consists of 50,000 to 60,000 clones, over 60% of them appearing once. The specimen sequenced was PBMCs. Source of these receptors: a woman aged 40 to 49 in good health and CMV-seropositive. Each CDR3 is given with its conserved first and last residue. The D gene is left open where the match is weak. Where a row states a size, it is once, few, many or the class of an expanded clone; other rows omit it.

D gene: TRBD1; V gene: TRBV6-5; J gene: TRBJ1-1; clone size: -; CDR3 protein: CASSRQGAGEAFF; CDR3 DNA: TGTGCCAGCAGTCGACAGGGGGCTGGTGAAGCTTTCTTT
D gene: TRBD2; V gene: TRBV14; J gene: TRBJ2-5; clone size: -; CDR3 protein: CASSGSGAETQYF; CDR3 DNA: TGTGCCAGCAGCGGTAGCGGGGCCGAGACCCAGTACTTC
D gene: TRBD2; V gene: TRBV7-2; J gene: TRBJ2-1; clone size: -; CDR3 protein: CASSLDRTSGGKYNEQFF; CDR3 DNA: TGTGCCAGCAGCTTAGACAGGACTAGCGGGGGGAAGTACAATGAGCAGTTCTTC
D gene: TRBD1; V gene: TRBV27; J gene: TRBJ2-3; clone size: -; CDR3 protein: CASRDRVTDTQYF; CDR3 DNA: TGTGCCAGCAGGGACAGGGTTACAGATACGCAGTATTTT
D gene: -; V gene: TRBV27; J gene: TRBJ2-2; clone size: few; CDR3 protein: CASTSTRAGELFF; CDR3 DNA: TGTGCCAGCACCTCGACCCGGGCCGGGGAGCTGTTTTTT
D gene: -; V gene: TRBV5-7; J gene: TRBJ2-2; clone size: -; CDR3 protein: CASSPRQEWRSGELFF; CDR3 DNA: TGTGCCAGCAGCCCCCGACAGGAATGGCGCTCTGGGGAGCTGTTTTTT
D gene: -; V gene: TRBV4-3; J gene: TRBJ1-4; clone size: -; CDR3 protein: CASSRGYSDEKLFF; CDR3 DNA: TGCGCCAGCAGTCGAGGGTATTCGGATGAAAAACTGTTTTTT
D gene: -; V gene: TRBV28; J gene: TRBJ1-1; clone size: -; CDR3 protein: CASSSTGDLNTEAFF; CDR3 DNA: TGTGCCAGCAGTTCCACCGGGGACTTGAACACTGAAGCTTTCTTT
D gene: TRBD1; V gene: TRBV5-1; J gene: TRBJ1-6; clone size: -; CDR3 protein: CASSTGGPRNSPLHF; CDR3 DNA: TGCGCCAGCAGCACAGGGGGACCGAGGAATTCACCCCTCCACTTT
D gene: -; V gene: TRBV11-2; J gene: TRBJ2-6; clone size: -; CDR3 protein: CASSPSGANVLTF; CDR3 DNA: TGTGCCAGCAGCCCTTCGGGGGCCAACGTCCTGACTTTC
D gene: -; V gene: TRBV4-1; J gene: TRBJ2-7; clone size: -; CDR3 protein: CASSQGIAPGAYEQYF; CDR3 DNA: TGCGCCAGCAGCCAAGGCATTGCCCCAGGGGCCTACGAGCAGTACTTC
D gene: TRBD1; V gene: TRBV28; J gene: TRBJ2-7; clone size: -; CDR3 protein: CASSSLDRGTYEQYF; CDR3 DNA: TGTGCCAGCAGTAGTTTGGACAGGGGGACCTACGAGCAGTACTTC
D gene: TRBD1; V gene: TRBV10-2; J gene: TRBJ1-3; clone size: -; CDR3 protein: CASRPTGGSGNTIYF; CDR3 DNA: TGCGCCAGCCGACCGACAGGGGGCTCTGGAAACACCATATATTTT
D gene: TRBD2; V gene: TRBV7-2; J gene: TRBJ2-5; clone size: -; CDR3 protein: CASSTSGGAFGTQYF; CDR3 DNA: TGTGCCAGCAGCACTAGCGGGGGGGCCTTTGGGACCCAGTACTTC
D gene: -; V gene: TRBV30; J gene: TRBJ1-6; clone size: few; CDR3 protein: CAWSVQEVSPLHF; CDR3 DNA: TGTGCCTGGAGTGTACAAGAGGTTTCACCCCTCCACTTT
D gene: -; V gene: TRBV4-1; J gene: TRBJ2-2; clone size: -; CDR3 protein: CASSLGSANTGELFF; CDR3 DNA: TGCGCCAGCAGCCTCGGGAGCGCGAACACCGGGGAGCTGTTTTTT
D gene: TRBD1; V gene: TRBV7-2; J gene: TRBJ1-4; clone size: -; CDR3 protein: CASSQGQGEKLFF; CDR3 DNA: TGTGCCAGCAGCCAAGGACAGGGTGAAAAACTGTTTTTT
D gene: -; V gene: TRBV28; J gene: TRBJ2-7; clone size: -; CDR3 protein: CASSFFPTVGQGSYEQYF; CDR3 DNA: TGTGCCAGCAGTTTCTTCCCGACGGTGGGGCAGGGGTCCTACGAGCAGTACTTC
D gene: -; V gene: TRBV2; J gene: TRBJ1-2; clone size: -; CDR3 protein: CASSERGLGGYTF; CDR3 DNA: TGTGCCAGCAGTGAACGGGGTCTGGGCGGCTACACCTTC
D gene: -; V gene: TRBV7-8; J gene: TRBJ2-7; clone size: few; CDR3 protein: CASSLVAGSYEQYF; CDR3 DNA: TGTGCCAGCAGCTTAGTCGCAGGGTCCTACGAGCAGTACTTC
D gene: -; V gene: TRBV6-5; J gene: TRBJ1-1; clone size: -; CDR3 protein: CASRKSRERTEAFF; CDR3 DNA: TGTGCCAGCAGAAAAAGCAGGGAAAGGACTGAAGCTTTCTTT
D gene: -; V gene: TRBV14; J gene: TRBJ2-2; clone size: -; CDR3 protein: CASSQKAANTGELFF; CDR3 DNA: TGTGCCAGCAGCCAGAAAGCGGCGAACACCGGGGAGCTGTTTTTT
D gene: TRBD1; V gene: TRBV6-5; J gene: TRBJ2-7; clone size: -; CDR3 protein: CASSYIPGTVPSEQYF; CDR3 DNA: TGTGCCAGCAGTTACATTCCCGGGACAGTGCCTTCCGAGCAGTACTTC
D gene: TRBD1; V gene: TRBV6-5; J gene: TRBJ2-3; clone size: -; CDR3 protein: CASRRDRGSTDTQYF; CDR3 DNA: TGTGCCAGCAGGCGGGACAGGGGGTCCACAGATACGCAGTATTTT
D gene: -; V gene: TRBV15; J gene: TRBJ2-6; clone size: -; CDR3 protein: CATSTERSPRPSGANVLTF; CDR3 DNA: TGTGCCACCAGCACCGAAAGGAGCCCTAGGCCCTCTGGGGCCAACGTCCTGACTTTC
D gene: -; V gene: TRBV28; J gene: TRBJ1-5; clone size: -; CDR3 protein: CASSHRLGKVEPQHF; CDR3 DNA: TGTGCCAGCAGTCACAGGTTGGGAAAGGTGGAGCCCCAGCATTTT
D gene: TRBD2; V gene: TRBV30; J gene: TRBJ2-1; clone size: -; CDR3 protein: CAWSTGTSGSVQFF; CDR3 DNA: TGTGCCTGGAGTACAGGGACTAGCGGGTCTGTGCAGTTCTTC
D gene: -; V gene: TRBV25-1; J gene: TRBJ1-2; clone size: few; CDR3 protein: CASSGGSGYTF; CDR3 DNA: TGTGCCAGCAGTGGAGGGAGCGGCTACACCTTC
D gene: TRBD2; V gene: TRBV5-4; J gene: TRBJ2-3; clone size: -; CDR3 protein: CASSGTSGGADTQYF; CDR3 DNA: TGTGCCAGCAGCGGGACTAGCGGGGGGGCGGATACGCAGTATTTT
D gene: TRBD1; V gene: TRBV9; J gene: TRBJ2-5; clone size: -; CDR3 protein: CASSVRPGTGKETQYF; CDR3 DNA: TGTGCCAGCAGCGTAAGACCCGGGACAGGGAAGGAGACCCAGTACTTC
D gene: -; V gene: TRBV7-2; J gene: TRBJ1-5; clone size: once; CDR3 protein: CASSPSSLNWQPQHF; CDR3 DNA: TGTGCCAGCAGCCCGTCCTCACTAAATTGGCAGCCCCAGCATTTT
D gene: -; V gene: TRBV27; J gene: TRBJ2-5; clone size: -; CDR3 protein: CASSGSSETQYF; CDR3 DNA: TGTGCCAGCAGCGGGTCCTCAGAGACCCAGTACTTC
D gene: -; V gene: TRBV9; J gene: TRBJ2-3; clone size: once; CDR3 protein: CASSVRGDTQYF; CDR3 DNA: TGTGCCAGCAGCGTAAGAGGAGATACGCAGTATTTT
D gene: TRBD1; V gene: TRBV9; J gene: TRBJ1-4; clone size: -; CDR3 protein: CASSAGTGVEKLFF; CDR3 DNA: TGTGCCAGCAGTGCCGGGACAGGGGTAGAAAAACTGTTTTTT
D gene: TRBD2; V gene: TRBV5-1; J gene: TRBJ2-1; clone size: -; CDR3 protein: CASSVGGLADADEQFF; CDR3 DNA: TGCGCCAGCAGCGTCGGCGGACTAGCGGATGCTGATGAGCAGTTCTTC
D gene: -; V gene: TRBV7-3; J gene: TRBJ2-1; clone size: -; CDR3 protein: CASASADYGNEQFF; CDR3 DNA: TGTGCCAGTGCTTCGGCGGATTACGGCAATGAGCAGTTCTTC
D gene: TRBD1; V gene: TRBV28; J gene: TRBJ1-2; clone size: few; CDR3 protein: CASRPQGAGEGYTF; CDR3 DNA: TGTGCCAGCAGACCACAGGGGGCTGGGGAGGGCTACACCTTC
D gene: TRBD1; V gene: TRBV25-1; J gene: TRBJ1-6; clone size: -; CDR3 protein: CASSERTGDNSPLHF; CDR3 DNA: TGTGCCAGCAGTGAACGGACAGGAGATAATTCACCCCTCCACTTT
D gene: -; V gene: TRBV7-2; J gene: TRBJ1-1; clone size: -; CDR3 protein: CASSSNPGTEAFF; CDR3 DNA: TGTGCCAGCAGCTCGAACCCGGGCACTGAAGCTTTCTTT
D gene: -; V gene: TRBV4-3; J gene: TRBJ1-1; clone size: -; CDR3 protein: CASSQIAVLNTEAFF; CDR3 DNA: TGCGCCAGCAGCCAAATAGCAGTGCTGAACACTGAAGCTTTCTTT
D gene: -; V gene: TRBV27; J gene: TRBJ1-1; clone size: -; CDR3 protein: CASSPYSRMNTEAFF; CDR3 DNA: TGTGCCAGCAGTCCCTACTCCCGCATGAACACTGAAGCTTTCTTT
D gene: TRBD1; V gene: TRBV10-3; J gene: TRBJ1-1; clone size: -; CDR3 protein: CAIRPGQGEAFF; CDR3 DNA: TGTGCCATCAGACCTGGACAGGGTGAAGCTTTCTTT
D gene: TRBD1; V gene: TRBV9; J gene: TRBJ2-1; clone size: -; CDR3 protein: CASSDGTATKDEQFF; CDR3 DNA: TGTGCCAGCAGCGATGGGACAGCCACCAAGGATGAGCAGTTCTTC
D gene: -; V gene: TRBV2; J gene: TRBJ2-7; clone size: -; CDR3 protein: CASSPLAEQYF; CDR3 DNA: TGTGCCAGCAGCCCCTTAGCCGAGCAGTACTTC
D gene: -; V gene: TRBV6-6; J gene: TRBJ2-3; clone size: few; CDR3 protein: CASSSSTRRTDTQYF; CDR3 DNA: -
D gene: TRBD1; V gene: TRBV18; J gene: TRBJ1-2; clone size: -; CDR3 protein: CASSPALQGDYTF; CDR3 DNA: TGTGCCAGCTCACCAGCACTCCAGGGGGACTACACCTTC
D gene: -; V gene: TRBV5-5; J gene: TRBJ2-2; clone size: few; CDR3 protein: CASTETTNTGELFF; CDR3 DNA: TGTGCCAGCACCGAGACAACGAACACCGGGGAGCTGTTTTTT
D gene: -; V gene: TRBV4-3; J gene: TRBJ2-1; clone size: -; CDR3 protein: CASSQDNGRVSYNEQFF; CDR3 DNA: TGCGCCAGCAGCCAAGATAACGGCAGGGTCTCCTACAATGAGCAGTTCTTC
D gene: TRBD1; V gene: TRBV11-2; J gene: TRBJ1-5; clone size: -; CDR3 protein: CARSSDRGLEQPQHF; CDR3 DNA: TGTGCCCGCAGCTCGGACAGGGGGCTGGAGCAGCCCCAGCATTTT
D gene: TRBD1; V gene: TRBV9; J gene: TRBJ1-2; clone size: -; CDR3 protein: CASSADQGADGYTF; CDR3 DNA: TGTGCCAGCAGCGCCGACCAGGGGGCTGATGGCTACACCTTC
D gene: TRBD2; V gene: TRBV6-5; J gene: TRBJ2-1; clone size: few; CDR3 protein: CASRLLAGGHNEQFF; CDR3 DNA: TGTGCCAGCCGGCTCCTAGCGGGGGGACACAATGAGCAGTTCTTC
D gene: TRBD1; V gene: TRBV19; J gene: TRBJ1-5; clone size: -; CDR3 protein: CASSADRAGQPQHF; CDR3 DNA: TGTGCCAGTAGCGCTGACAGGGCAGGCCAGCCCCAGCATTTT
D gene: -; V gene: TRBV19; J gene: TRBJ1-1; clone size: -; CDR3 protein: CASSSARFTEAFF; CDR3 DNA: TGTGCCAGTAGTTCCGCACGGTTCACTGAAGCTTTCTTT
D gene: -; V gene: TRBV6-5; J gene: TRBJ1-5; clone size: -; CDR3 protein: CASSLQGQGSWQPQHF; CDR3 DNA: TGTGCCAGCAGTTTGCAGGGCCAGGGTAGTTGGCAGCCCCAGCATTTT
D gene: TRBD1; V gene: TRBV9; J gene: TRBJ2-7; clone size: few; CDR3 protein: CASSVAGQGAYEQYF; CDR3 DNA: TGTGCCAGCAGCGTAGCGGGACAGGGCGCCTACGAGCAGTACTTC
D gene: TRBD2; V gene: TRBV28; J gene: TRBJ2-1; clone size: -; CDR3 protein: CASCRVAGGRYEQFF; CDR3 DNA: TGTGCCAGCTGTCGGGTGGCGGGGGGGCGGTATGAGCAGTTCTTC
D gene: TRBD1; V gene: TRBV5-1; J gene: TRBJ1-4; clone size: -; CDR3 protein: CASSLEGANGNEKLFF; CDR3 DNA: TGCGCCAGCAGCTTGGAGGGGGCGAACGGTAATGAAAAACTGTTTTTT
D gene: -; V gene: TRBV19; J gene: TRBJ1-5; clone size: once; CDR3 protein: CASSTWTDQPQHF; CDR3 DNA: TGTGCCAGTAGTACCTGGACAGATCAGCCCCAGCATTTT
D gene: TRBD1; V gene: TRBV18; J gene: TRBJ1-2; clone size: -; CDR3 protein: CASSWDREPYGYTF; CDR3 DNA: TGTGCCAGCTCATGGGACAGGGAGCCCTATGGCTACACCTTC
D gene: -; V gene: TRBV7-9; J gene: TRBJ1-1; clone size: -; CDR3 protein: CASSSGIKVTEAFF; CDR3 DNA: TGTGCCAGCAGCTCAGGTATAAAGGTCACTGAAGCTTTCTTT